This record covers a single T cell receptor beta chain. The antigen is unknown. A read error may account for a junction end that differs from germline. Looked up from germline, CDR1 is MDHEN and CDR2 is SYDVKM. CDR3 length equals 17 residues. This record belongs to a study of tumor and adjacent non-tumor tissue in lung cancer. As for the study in general: Patients were aged roughly 31 to 76, about 10 men and about five women, stage I to III. General study points: Top 100 clones took a larger repertoire share in normal lung.

This sample's RNA came from whole unsorted tissue. The library came from three nested PCR rounds adapted from ARM-PCR protocols. TCRdb ran MiXCR on the multiplex PCR reads and lists one entry per CDR3 protein. The sample lists around 66,000 distinct CDR3 sequences; roughly 73% were seen once. The chain links TRBV28 to TRBJ2-6, with 9 bases matching TRBD1. The origin of this receptor is a man between 60 and 75 years old with non-small cell lung cancer. The sequencing sample was made of lung tumor tissue. The CDR3 sequence: CASTWTGDSIGANVLTF. CDR3 bases: TGTGCGAGCACCTGGACAGGGGACTCTATTGGGGCCAACGTCCTGACTTTC.